Following are 31 T cell receptor beta chains from one sample sequenced in a study of Tregs in tolerant kidney transplant recipients. Recipients received nonmyeloablative bone marrow transplants from related graft donors, with transient mixed chimerism. Libraries were prepared by immunoSEQ multiplex PCR; TCRdb keeps only in-frame clonotypes and omits some of them. This sample yields fewer than 95,000 clones, of which approximately 94% are seen a single time; under 2% belongs to the top ten. Source: CD4+ T cells from blood (PBMCs), taken 12 months after the transplant. The receptors were sampled from a human patient who received a combined kidney and bone marrow transplant. The graft donor may have contributed some T cells.

The rearrangement links TRBV7-3 to TRBJ2-1; D uncertain. CDR1 is SGHTA and CDR2 is FQGTGA in the germline V gene. V was shortened by 1 base and J by 7 bases, with 8 bases between the two germline ends. The CDR3 is 13 residues long. CDR3: CASSLIIGNEQFF. CDR3 nucleotides: TGTGCCAGCAGCTTAATAATCGGGAATGAGCAGTTCTTC. The whole variable domain, remainder taken from reference TRBV7-3 and TRBJ2-1, is GAGVSQTPSNKVTEKGKYVELRCDPISGHTALYWYRQSLGQGPEFLIYFQGTGAADDSGLPNDRFFAVRPEGSVSTLKIQRTERGDSAVYLCASSLIIGNEQFFGPGTRLTVL.

This chain joins TRBV18 and TRBJ1-1; 9 nucleotides align to TRBD1. The CDR3 spans 17 residues. Germline V gene lookup returns CDR1 KGHSH and CDR2 LQKENI. V was clipped by 3 bases and J by 2 bases; unmatched bases: 10. In nucleotides, the CDR3 is TGTGCCAGCTCACCTGGCACAGGGGGCGCCTCTAACACTGAAGCTTTCTTT. Translating it yields CASSPGTGGASNTEAFF.

The V call is TRBV7-2, the J call TRBJ1-5; the match to TRBD1 covers 8 bases. J gave up 0 bases and V 5 bases, and 6 bases lay outside the gene matches. Germline V gene lookup returns CDR1 SGHTA and CDR2 FQGNSA. The CDR3 is made up of 16 amino acids. CDR3 protein: CASSTGQAYSNQPQHF. CDR3 DNA sequence: TGTGCCAGCAGCACGGGACAGGCGTATAGCAATCAGCCCCAGCATTTT. The entire variable domain, with the rest obtained from reference TRBV7-2 and TRBJ1-5, is as follows: GAGVSQSPSNKVTEKGKDVELRCDPISGHTALYWYRQSLGQGLEFLIYFQGNSAPDKSGLPSDRFSAERTGGSVSTLTIQRTQQEDSAVYLCASSTGQAYSNQPQHFGDGTRLSIL.

The rearrangement uses TRBV20-1 and TRBJ2-7; no clear D. Germline CDR1 reads DFQATT; CDR2 reads SNEGSKA (reference sequence). V lost 5 bases to trimming and J lost 6 bases, with 8 bases between them. This CDR3 is built from 10 residues. The CDR3, as DNA: TGCAGTGCTGGAACTATCGAGCAGTACTTC. Residues: CSAGTIEQYF.

Here the CDR3 DNA reads TGTGCCACCAGTAGGGAGAGCTCCTACAATGAGCAGTTCTTC. It specifies CATSRESSYNEQFF. The chain joins TRBV19 to TRBJ2-1; the D gene is possibly TRBD2 (5 bases). The germline gives CDR1 LNHDA, CDR2 SQIVND (reference sequence). The V gene lost 10 bases and the J gene lost 0 bases, with 13 bases spanning the gap. The CDR3 covers 14 residues.

This clone is a singleton in its sample. The rearrangement joins TRBV5-1 to TRBJ1-4; 12 nucleotides agree with TRBD1. Germline CDR1 is SGHRS and CDR2 is YFSETQ. This CDR3 has 17 amino acids. The junction had 9 bases not matched to a gene; V was cut back by 1 base and J by 8 bases. The CDR3 region is CASSLRGQGATKEKLFF. The CDR3 DNA follows: TGCGCCAGCAGCTTGAGGGGACAGGGGGCGACGAAAGAAAAACTGTTTTTT.

The gene calls are TRBV4-2 and TRBJ2-7, with 10 bases that match TRBD2. With 5 bases clipped from V and 1 base from J, the junction kept 8 bases outside the gene matches. The CDR3 covers 16 residues. Germline V gene data show CDR1 as LGHNA and CDR2 as YNFKEQ. As DNA, the CDR3 is TGTGCCAGCAGCTCCGTAGCGGGAGGTGGTTCCTACGAGCAGTACTTC. Protein product: CASSSVAGGGSYEQYF.

This chain joins TRBV4-2 and TRBJ2-1; D is ambiguous. Deletions cut 3 bases from V and 0 bases from J, with 12 bases between. Germline V lookup: CDR1 LGHNA, CDR2 YNFKEQ. There are 16 residues in the CDR3. The DNA for the CDR3 is TGTGCCAGCAGCCATGGGCTTGGTCGCTCCTACAATGAGCAGTTCTTC. Translated, it gives CASSHGLGRSYNEQFF.

The chain joins TRBV7-9 to TRBJ2-1, with 15 bases that match TRBD2. There are 17 residues in the CDR3. Trimming cost V 5 bases and J 6 bases; bases outside gene matches: 8. The germline CDR1 and CDR2 sequences are SEHNR and FQNEAQ (reference sequence). The CDR3 region has the DNA TGTGCCAGCAGCATAAGGACTAGCGGGAGGGTTCTCAATGAGCAGTTCTTC. This encodes CASSIRTSGRVLNEQFF.

V gene TRBV7-9 combines with J gene TRBJ2-3, with 9 nucleotides matching TRBD2. This CDR3 is 16 amino acids long. V was clipped by 0 bases and J by 4 bases; unmatched bases: 5. Germline V gives CDR1 SEHNR, CDR2 FQNEAQ (reference sequence). CDR3 residues: CASSLAWREGADTQYF. The CDR3 nucleotides read TGTGCCAGCAGCTTAGCGTGGCGGGAGGGGGCAGATACGCAGTATTTT.

The rearrangement links TRBV7-3 to TRBJ2-5, with TRBD2 matching over 10 bases. The J call may be wrong; the DNA end is better matched by TRBJ2-7. The germline V gene encodes CDR1 SGHTA and CDR2 FQGTGA. This CDR3 spans 18 amino acids. The CDR3 reads CASSLKGPLAGETYEQYF. The CDR3 bases are TGTGCCAGCAGCTTAAAGGGCCCCCTAGCGGGGGAGACCTACGAGCAGTACTTC.

The rearrangement joins TRBV2 to TRBJ2-3; the match to TRBD2 covers 9 bases. There are 15 residues in the CDR3. J lost 0 bases, V lost 3 bases, and 1 base had no gene match. Germline CDR1 is SNHLY and CDR2 is FYNNEI. The CDR3 bases are TGTGCCAGCAGTGAGGCGGGGGGGAGCACAGATACGCAGTATTTT. Protein product: CASSEAGGSTDTQYF.

As DNA, the CDR3 is TGTGCCATCAGTGAGTCGGGACAGGGTGACGAGCAGTACTTC. Translated: CAISESGQGDEQYF. This chain joins TRBV10-3 and TRBJ2-7; the match to TRBD1 covers 9 bases. Germline-derived CDR1 and CDR2 are ENHRY and SYGVKD. This CDR3 is built from 14 residues. Trimming took 0 bases from V and 5 from J; bases not matched to a gene: 2.

The chain links TRBV28 to TRBJ2-4, with D tentatively TRBD1 (6 bases). The V end was cut by 5 bases, the J end by 1 base, with 12 bases between. There are 15 residues in the CDR3. The germline V gene has CDR1 MDHEN and CDR2 SYDVKM. CDR3 sequence reads: CASSAGTFAKNIQYF. CDR3 bases: TGTGCCAGCAGTGCCGGGACATTCGCCAAAAACATTCAGTACTTC.

A note on this clone: Additional DNA sequences in this sample encode the identical CDR3. CDR3 in DNA: TGTGCCAGCAGCTTTACCGGGACAGGTCCAAATTCACCCCTCCACTTT. It translates to CASSFTGTGPNSPLHF. The chain uses TRBV7-3 and TRBJ1-6; TRBD1 matches at 8 bases. The ends lost 3 bases at V and 7 bases at J; junction bases unmatched: 8. The CDR3 runs to 16 residues. Per germline, CDR1 SGHTA and CDR2 FQGTGA.

The rearrangement uses TRBV4-1 and TRBJ2-7, with a tentative D call TRBD2 (5 bases). The V and J ends lost 2 bases and 2 bases respectively, with 13 bases between them. The CDR3 sequence is 15 residues long. Per germline, CDR1 MGHRA and CDR2 YSYEKL. CDR3 protein: CASSQNWRLAYEQYF. The CDR3 bases are TGCGCCAGCAGCCAAAATTGGAGGCTAGCCTACGAGCAGTACTTC.

This chain links TRBV28 with TRBJ1-3; TRBD1 matches at 8 bases. The CDR3 extends over 15 amino acids. Trimming cost V 3 bases and J 2 bases; bases outside gene matches: 3. The germline V gene has CDR1 MDHEN and CDR2 SYDVKM. The CDR3 loop reads CASSLATGAGNTIYF. The CDR3 DNA sequence: TGTGCCAGCAGTTTGGCGACAGGGGCTGGAAACACCATATATTTT.

The table lists this clone with a count of one. The V gene is TRBV6-5, the J gene TRBJ2-7; 11 bases align to TRBD2. Germline trimming cut 4 bases from V and 7 bases from J; bases unmatched to any gene: 6. CDR3 length: 14 amino acids. Germline-derived CDR1 and CDR2 are MNHEY and SVGAGI. CDR3 coding DNA: TGTGCCAGCAGTTCGGGACTAGCGGTTTCTGAGCAGTACTTC. Its protein product is CASSSGLAVSEQYF.

Here the CDR3 reads CSVGTVTEAFF. The CDR3 nucleotides are TGCAGCGTTGGGACAGTGACTGAAGCTTTCTTT. The genes are TRBV29-1 and TRBJ1-1, with a possible D match to TRBD1 (6 bases). Between the trimmed V and J ends, which lost 4 bases and 5 bases, there was a span of 8 bases. CDR1 is SQVTM and CDR2 is ANQGSEA in the germline V gene. The CDR3 sequence is 11 residues long.

The chain recombines TRBV4-1 with TRBJ2-3; 10 nucleotides align to TRBD2. V shed 2 bases and J 13 bases; nucleotides not matched to a gene: 12. Looked up from germline, CDR1 is MGHRA and CDR2 is YSYEKL. CDR3 length: 15 amino acids. The CDR3 nucleotides are TGCGCCAGCAGCCAACTAGCGGGGGCGCCGAATTCTAAGTATTTT. Translation: CASSQLAGAPNSKYF.

The J gene is TRBJ2-5, the V gene TRBV28; the D gene is possibly TRBD1 (5 bases). Germline V lookup: CDR1 MDHEN, CDR2 SYDVKM. The CDR3 contains 11 residues. Trimming pared 10 bases from V and 3 bases from J, leaving 9 bases between. CDR3 region: CATGFEETQYF. CDR3 bases: TGTGCCACAGGGTTTGAAGAGACCCAGTACTTC.

V gene TRBV23-1 combines with J gene TRBJ1-1; TRBD1 agrees at 8 bases. TRBV23-1 falls under the ORF class, with uncertain function. Losses at the gene ends were 6 bases for V and 4 bases for J; bases not matched to a gene: 13. CDR3 size: 16 residues. As DNA, the CDR3 is TGCGCCAGCAGCCATCTCCCCTGGACAGGGTGCACTGAAGCTTTCTTT. Translation: CASSHLPWTGCTEAFF.

The rearrangement joins TRBV29-1 to TRBJ2-7; D perhaps matches TRBD1 (6 bases). The germline gives CDR1 SQVTM, CDR2 ANQGSEA. The V end was cut by 4 bases, the J end by 2 bases, with 9 bases between. The CDR3 is 12 residues long. CDR3 in amino acids: CSVAGQTYEQYF. CDR3 bases: TGCAGCGTTGCTGGACAGACCTACGAGCAGTACTTC.

The count of this clone is one. An end of the junction does not agree with germline; a read error may underlie this. This sequence joins TRBV10-1 and TRBJ2-7, with 7 bases aligning to TRBD2. CDR3 size: 12 residues. CDR1 is WNHNN, CDR2 SYGVQD, per germline (reference sequence). The CDR3 DNA reads as TGCGCCAACCCTCTGGCCCCACGACTAGCCCGGTTC. Translated: CANPLAPRLARF.

The J gene is TRBJ2-7, the V gene TRBV5-1; 8 bases map to TRBD1. CDR3 size: 15 residues. Trimming at V came to 4 bases and at J to 2 bases, leaving 8 bases not matched to a gene. CDR1 and CDR2 from the germline V gene are SGHRS and YFSETQ. The CDR3 protein is CASSLSTGATYEQYF. For the CDR3, the DNA is TGCGCCAGCAGCCTGTCGACAGGGGCGACCTACGAGCAGTACTTC. The variable domain in full, with the rest retrieved from reference TRBV5-1 and TRBJ2-7, is KAGVTQTPRYLIKTRGQQVTLSCSPISGHRSVSWYQQTPGQGLQFLFEYFSETQRNKGNFPGRFSGRQFSNSRSEMNVSTLELGDSALYLCASSLSTGATYEQYFGPGTRLTVT.

This rearrangement joins TRBV7-9 to TRBJ2-2; 8 bases map to TRBD1. Germline CDR1 reads SEHNR; CDR2 reads FQNEAQ (reference sequence). CDR3 length: 15 amino acids. After removal of 4 bases from V and 1 base from J, the junction contained 2 bases not matched to a gene. The CDR3 DNA is TGTGCCAGCAGCTCCGGGACAGGGAACACCGGGGAGCTGTTTTTT. The encoded protein is CASSSGTGNTGELFF. Based on the CDR3 plus reference TRBV7-9 and TRBJ2-2, the full variable domain is DTGVSQNPRHKITKRGQNVTFRCDPISEHNRLYWYRQTLGQGPEFLTYFQNEAQLEKSRLLSDRFSAERPKGSFSTLEIQRTEQGDSAMYLCASSSGTGNTGELFFGEGSRLTVL.

This clone was counted a single time. The chain recombines TRBV7-3 with TRBJ1-2, with a tentative D call TRBD1 (5 bases). From germline, CDR1 is SGHTA and CDR2 FQGTGA. This CDR3 has 14 residues. V lost 0 bases and J 4 bases, leaving 9 bases between the germline ends. CDR3 coding DNA: TGTGCCAGCAGCTTAACCAGGGCTTCCTATGGCTACACCTTC. Translating gives CASSLTRASYGYTF.

This chain uses TRBV7-3 with TRBJ2-3; D not resolved. Germline lookup yields CDR1 SGHTA and CDR2 FQGTGA. The CDR3 consists of 16 residues. The V and J ends lost 5 bases and 0 bases respectively, with 15 bases between them. The CDR3 protein is CASSPDIWASTDTQYF. Written as DNA, the CDR3 is TGTGCCAGCAGCCCAGATATCTGGGCTAGCACAGATACGCAGTATTTT.

This chain connects TRBV7-2 to TRBJ2-5; D unresolved. Per germline, CDR1 SGHTA and CDR2 FQGNSA. The V end lost 2 bases, the J end lost 1 base, and 20 bases lay between the germline ends. This CDR3 has 18 amino acids. DNA of the CDR3: TGTGCCAGCAGCTTATTAGTGCAGGCCTTCGATGGCCAAGAGACCCAGTACTTC. It specifies CASSLLVQAFDGQETQYF.

The rearrangement links TRBV6-5 to TRBJ2-7; D gene ambiguous. This CDR3 has 13 residues. Trimming took off 5 bases at V and 5 bases at J, with 13 bases between the two ends. The germline gives CDR1 MNHEY, CDR2 SVGAGI. The CDR3 sequence: CASSRPGGHEQYF. CDR3 sequence (DNA): TGTGCCAGCAGTCGACCGGGTGGCCACGAGCAGTACTTC.

The chain carries TRBV6-1 and TRBJ2-5; 8 bases line up with TRBD2. Germline assignment: CDR1 MNHNS and CDR2 SASEGT. This CDR3 contains 14 residues. V lost 1 base and J lost 9; bases outside the gene matches: 7. The CDR3 DNA follows: TGTGCCAGCAGTGAAGAACTAGCGGCAGGTGCCCAGTACTTC. It specifies CASSEELAAGAQYF.